Each of the 24 T cell receptor beta chains below was sequenced from the same sample in a study of cytomegalovirus exposure and HLA in healthy donors. The primer mix had 60 Vbeta and 13 Jbeta primers. TCRdb's copy holds only in-frame clones and misses some; the assay was immunoSEQ multiplex PCR. The sample shows 150,000 to 200,000 clones, around nine tenths of them seen only once. Sequenced material: PBMCs. The receptors originated from a woman aged 18-29 years in good health and CMV-seronegative.

This clone has a handful of counts. The gene calls are TRBV4-1 and TRBJ1-5; 12 positions match TRBD1. The CDR3 loop spans 15 amino acids. Germline loops: CDR1 MGHRA, CDR2 YSYEKL. Trimming removed 4 bases from V and 3 bases from J; junction bases left unmatched: 1. CDR3 loop: CASSPGQGANQPQHF. Written as DNA, the CDR3 is TGCGCCAGCAGCCCGGGACAGGGGGCCAATCAGCCCCAGCATTTT.

The rearrangement uses TRBV11-2 and TRBJ2-5; 10 nucleotides line up with TRBD2. The CDR3 loop spans 15 amino acids. From germline, CDR1 is SGHAT and CDR2 FQNNGV. Unmatched junction bases numbered 7, after V lost 5 bases and J lost 4 bases. Here the CDR3 reads CASSPGTSDIETQYF. Written as DNA, the CDR3 is TGTGCCAGCAGCCCCGGGACTAGCGATATAGAGACCCAGTACTTC. The entire variable domain, with the rest obtained from reference TRBV11-2 and TRBJ2-5, is as follows: EAGVAQSPRYKIIEKRQSVAFWCNPISGHATLYWYQQILGQGPKLLIQFQNNGVVDDSQLPKDRFSAERLKGVDSTLKIQPAKLEDSAVYLCASSPGTSDIETQYFGPGTRLLVL.

V usage is TRBV29-1 and J usage is TRBJ2-7, with 7 bases aligning to TRBD1. Per the germline V gene, CDR1 is SQVTM and CDR2 is ANQGSEA. The length of the CDR3 is 13 residues. After removal of 5 bases from V and 3 bases from J, the junction contained 7 bases not matched to a gene. CDR3 DNA sequence: TGCAGCGTTAGACGGGACAGAGACTACGAGCAGTACTTC. Its translation: CSVRRDRDYEQYF.

This clone turned up a few times. This rearrangement joins TRBV6-1 to TRBJ2-1; TRBD2 matches at 13 bases. Trimming cost V 8 bases and J 7 bases; bases outside gene matches: 5. From germline, CDR1 is MNHNS and CDR2 SASEGT. The CDR3 length is 14 residues. CDR3 DNA: TGTGCCAGCGCGGGACTAGCGGGGAGGAATGAGCAGTTCTTC. This gives the protein CASAGLAGRNEQFF.

This clone has just a few counts. This chain links TRBV10-3 with TRBJ1-1, with a tentative D call TRBD1 (5 bases). CDR1 is ENHRY, CDR2 SYGVKD, per germline. CDR3 length: 15 amino acids. V was pared by 2 bases and J by 7 bases, with 17 bases between. The CDR3 DNA reads TGTGCCATCAGTGAGACCGGGACTCTCGGGGATGAAGCTTTCTTT. Its translation: CAISETGTLGDEAFF.

The V and J genes are TRBV29-1 and TRBJ1-2; D may be TRBD1 (5 bases). Germline V gene sequence: CDR1 SQVTM, CDR2 ANQGSEA. The CDR3 has 13 amino acids. The V and J ends lost 4 bases and 3 bases respectively, with 12 bases between them. The CDR3 DNA is TGCAGCGTTGGGGGGGTCCGGGACTATGGCTACACCTTC. Protein product: CSVGGVRDYGYTF.

This clone was detected only a few times. The J gene is TRBJ2-7, the V gene TRBV19, with no clear D. V was shortened by 3 bases and J by 0 bases, with 9 bases between the two germline ends. The CDR3 covers 14 residues. CDR1 and CDR2 (germline): LNHDA, SQIVND (reference sequence). CDR3 sequence (DNA): TGTGCCAGTAGTATGTGGCGGAACTCCTACGAGCAGTACTTC. Its translation is CASSMWRNSYEQYF.

CDR3 amino acids: CASSIEGTEYNEQFF. The DNA for the CDR3 is TGTGCCAGTAGTATTGAGGGAACAGAATACAATGAGCAGTTCTTC. The chain carries TRBV19 and TRBJ2-1; a possible D gene is TRBD2 (5 bases). Germline loops: CDR1 LNHDA, CDR2 SQIVND (reference sequence). Trimming took off 3 bases at V and 4 bases at J, with 13 bases between the two ends. This CDR3 comprises 15 residues.

V is TRBV11-3 and J is TRBJ2-7; TRBD2 matches at 10 bases. CDR3 size: 16 residues. J was trimmed by 5 bases and V by 4 bases; bases with no gene match: 11. Germline loops: CDR1 SGHNT, CDR2 YENEEA. The CDR3 loop reads CASSSPAGGPTNEQYF. CDR3 sequence (DNA): TGTGCCAGCAGCTCCCCAGCGGGAGGGCCGACGAACGAGCAGTACTTC.

The chain joins TRBV28 to TRBJ2-3; possibly TRBD2 for D (5 bases). Between the trimmed V and J ends, which lost 2 bases and 5 bases, there was a span of 14 bases. Germline V gives CDR1 MDHEN, CDR2 SYDVKM. CDR3 size: 15 residues. The CDR3 DNA is TGTGCCAGCAGTTTAACCGGTCCGGGGAAAGATACGCAGTATTTT. Translated: CASSLTGPGKDTQYF.

This clone appeared a single time. V usage is TRBV2 and J usage is TRBJ2-7; 11 bases map to TRBD1. This CDR3 has 13 amino acids. The germline CDR1 and CDR2 sequences are SNHLY and FYNNEI. The V segment lost 5 bases and the J segment 5 bases; nucleotides outside the gene matches: 2. CDR3 residues: CASSKDRGHEQYF. The DNA of the CDR3 is TGTGCCAGCAGTAAGGACAGGGGGCACGAGCAGTACTTC.

V usage is TRBV5-4 and J usage is TRBJ2-1, with 10 bases that match TRBD2. There are 14 residues in the CDR3. Per germline, CDR1 SGHNT and CDR2 YYREEE (reference sequence). The ends lost 4 bases at V and 7 bases at J; junction bases unmatched: 5. The CDR3 loop is CASSMSGGENEQFF. CDR3 in DNA: TGTGCCAGCAGCATGAGCGGGGGGGAAAATGAGCAGTTCTTC. The full variable domain, rest sourced from reference TRBV5-4 and TRBJ2-1, is ETGVTQSPTHLIKTRGQQVTLRCSSQSGHNTVSWYQQALGQGPQFIFQYYREEENGRGNFPPRFSGLQFPNYSSELNVNALELDDSALYLCASSMSGGENEQFFGPGTRLTVL.

This chain connects TRBV5-1 to TRBJ2-1, with D possibly TRBD2 on 6 matching bases. V gave up 2 bases and J gave up 6 bases, with 15 bases separating them. This CDR3 region has 15 residues. From germline, CDR1 is SGHRS and CDR2 YFSETQ. The CDR3 DNA is TGCGCCAGCAGCTTACCAGCGGGCGTTCGCAATGAGCAGTTCTTC. Its translation: CASSLPAGVRNEQFF.

The gene calls are TRBV2 and TRBJ1-5; 7 bases align to TRBD1. CDR3 size: 18 residues. Germline V gives CDR1 SNHLY, CDR2 FYNNEI. V was clipped by 1 base and J by 0 bases; unmatched bases: 9. The DNA of the CDR3 is TGTGCCAGCAGTGAAGGGCCCTCAGGGGGATATAGCAATCAGCCCCAGCATTTT. As protein: CASSEGPSGGYSNQPQHF.

This clone was counted only a few times. The CDR3 reads CASSYRRSEQFF. CDR3 nucleotide sequence: TGTGCCAGCAGCTATCGGAGGTCGGAGCAGTTCTTC. J is TRBJ2-1 and V is TRBV27; maybe TRBD2 (5 bases). In germline, CDR1 is MNHEY, CDR2 SMNVEV (reference sequence). The CDR3 length is 12 residues. Trimming removed 6 bases at V and 10 bases at J, with 13 bases between.

V usage is TRBV30 and J usage is TRBJ1-6, with D hard to call. The CDR3 has 15 residues. Between the trimmed V and J ends, which lost 5 bases and 6 bases, there was a span of 17 bases. Germline V lookup: CDR1 GTSNPN, CDR2 SVGIG (reference sequence). The CDR3 reads CAWSPSSRFNSPLHF. CDR3 DNA: TGTGCCTGGTCACCCAGCTCTAGATTTAATTCACCCCTCCACTTT.

The chain combines TRBV30 with TRBJ2-5; TRBD2 matches 7 bases. Germline trimming cut 1 base from V and 0 bases from J; bases unmatched to any gene: 11. There are 17 residues in the CDR3. CDR1 is GTSNPN and CDR2 is SVGIG in the germline V gene (reference sequence). The CDR3 is CAWSGWGREGNQETQYF. For the CDR3, the DNA is TGTGCCTGGAGTGGTTGGGGGAGGGAGGGGAACCAAGAGACCCAGTACTTC.

CDR3 nucleotides: TGCGCCAGCAGCCCGGACGGGGACTATGGCTACACCTTC. Its translation: CASSPDGDYGYTF. The chain recombines TRBV5-1 with TRBJ1-2; D is uncertain. Germline CDR1 and CDR2: SGHRS and YFSETQ. The V gene lost 4 bases and the J gene lost 3 bases, with 10 bases spanning the gap. The CDR3 runs to 13 residues.

This chain uses TRBV4-1 with TRBJ1-4, with 9 bases lining up with TRBD1. Germline V gene lookup returns CDR1 MGHRA and CDR2 YSYEKL. The CDR3 is 16 amino acids. V shed 0 bases and J 6 bases; nucleotides not matched to a gene: 5. CDR3 in DNA: TGCGCCAGCAGCCAAGATTGGGGACAGGGCGATGAAAAACTGTTTTTT. Encoded protein: CASSQDWGQGDEKLFF.

The J gene is TRBJ2-1, the V gene TRBV6-4; possibly TRBD1 for D (6 bases). This CDR3 spans 13 amino acids. Per germline, CDR1 MRHNA and CDR2 SNTAGT. V was clipped by 6 bases and J by 7 bases, with 13 bases between them. The CDR3 sequence: CASSTGTLNEQFF. The CDR3, as DNA: TGTGCCAGCAGCACCGGGACACTAAATGAGCAGTTCTTC.

This clone came up once. The gene calls are TRBV12-5 and TRBJ2-1; D might be TRBD1 (5 bases). With 2 bases removed from V and 1 base from J, the gap between germline ends came to 12 bases. Germline values: CDR1 LGHNT, CDR2 FRNRAP. The CDR3 covers 16 residues. CDR3: CASGLPPGLSYNEQFF. The CDR3 DNA reads as TGTGCTAGTGGTTTGCCTCCAGGGCTGTCCTACAATGAGCAGTTCTTC. Filled out from reference TRBV12-5 and TRBJ2-1, the complete variable domain reads DARVTQTPRHKVTEMGQEVTMRCQPILGHNTVFWYRQTMMQGLELLAYFRNRAPLDDSGMPKDRFSAEMPDATLATLKIQPSEPRDSAVYFCASGLPPGLSYNEQFFGPGTRLTVL.

This clone showed up just a few times. The V call is TRBV10-1, the J call TRBJ1-2; 8 bases are shared with TRBD1. CDR3 size: 18 residues. The V and J ends lost 3 bases and 5 bases, in that order; junction bases with no gene match: 17. The germline V gene encodes CDR1 WNHNN and CDR2 SYGVQD (reference sequence). CDR3 bases: TGCGCCAGCAGTGAATGGGGTAGTCTTGGGGACAGGCCTTATGGCTACACCTTC. Protein: CASSEWGSLGDRPYGYTF.

In the case of this clone: Other DNA sequences within the sample encode an identical CDR3. The chain employs TRBV9 and TRBJ2-1; D may be TRBD2 (6 bases). This CDR3 contains 14 residues. V shed 7 bases and J shed 2 bases, with 13 bases lying between them. Germline loops: CDR1 SGDLS, CDR2 YYNGEE. CDR3 bases: TGTGCCAGCGGGACGGGAGTCCCCTACAATGAGCAGTTCTTC. The encoded protein is CASGTGVPYNEQFF.

The chain links TRBV7-8 to TRBJ2-6; TRBD2 is a possible D gene (6 bases). The germline V gene encodes CDR1 SGHVS and CDR2 FQNEAQ. The CDR3 loop spans 18 amino acids. Deletions cut 4 bases from V and 0 bases from J, with 16 bases between. This CDR3 reads CASSSIGRINSGANVLTF. The CDR3 coding sequence is TGTGCCAGCAGCTCCATAGGGAGGATTAACTCTGGGGCCAACGTCCTGACTTTC.